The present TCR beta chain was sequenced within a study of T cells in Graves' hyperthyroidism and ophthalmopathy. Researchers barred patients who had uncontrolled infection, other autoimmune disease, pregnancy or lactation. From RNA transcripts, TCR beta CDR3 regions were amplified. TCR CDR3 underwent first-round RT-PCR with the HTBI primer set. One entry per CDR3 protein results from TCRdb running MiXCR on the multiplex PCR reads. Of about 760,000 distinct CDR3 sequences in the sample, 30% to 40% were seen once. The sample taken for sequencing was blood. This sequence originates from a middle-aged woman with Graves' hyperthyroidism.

CDR3 residues: CASNRDSTNTEAFF. For the CDR3, the DNA is TGTGCCAGCAATAGGGACAGCACCAACACTGAAGCTTTCTTT. J is TRBJ1-1 and V is TRBV12-3 or TRBV12-4, with 7 bases identical to TRBD1. The length of the CDR3 is 14 residues. Germline trimming cut 7 bases from V and 2 bases from J; bases unmatched to any gene: 7.